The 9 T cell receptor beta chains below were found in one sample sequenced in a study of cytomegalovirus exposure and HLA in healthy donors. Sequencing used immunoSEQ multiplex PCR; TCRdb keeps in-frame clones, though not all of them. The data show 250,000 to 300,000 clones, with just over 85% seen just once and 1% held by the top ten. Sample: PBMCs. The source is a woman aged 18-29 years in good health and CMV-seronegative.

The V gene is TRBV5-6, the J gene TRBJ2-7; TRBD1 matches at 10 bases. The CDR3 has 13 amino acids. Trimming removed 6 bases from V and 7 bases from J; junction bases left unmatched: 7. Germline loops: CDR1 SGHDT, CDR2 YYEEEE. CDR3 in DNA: TGTGCCAGCAACTGGGACAGGGGAGGGGAGCAGTACTTC. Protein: CASNWDRGGEQYF. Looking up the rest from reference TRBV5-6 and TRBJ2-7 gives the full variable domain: DAGVTQSPTHLIKTRGQQVTLRCSPKSGHDTVSWYQQALGQGPQFIFQYYEEEERQRGNFPDRFSGHQFPNYSSELNVNALLLGDSALYLCASNWDRGGEQYFGPGTRLTVT.

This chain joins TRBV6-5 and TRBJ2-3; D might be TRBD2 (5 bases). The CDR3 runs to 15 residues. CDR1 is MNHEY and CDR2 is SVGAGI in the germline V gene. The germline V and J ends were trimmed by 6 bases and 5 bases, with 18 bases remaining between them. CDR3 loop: CASRQTPHSVDTQYF. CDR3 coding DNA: TGTGCCAGCAGACAGACCCCTCATAGCGTAGATACGCAGTATTTT.

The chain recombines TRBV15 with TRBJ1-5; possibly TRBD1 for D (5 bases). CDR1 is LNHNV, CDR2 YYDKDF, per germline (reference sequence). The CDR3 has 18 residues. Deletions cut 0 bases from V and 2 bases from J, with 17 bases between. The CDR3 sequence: CATSRDLGVVGCNQPQHF. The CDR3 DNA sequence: TGTGCCACCAGCAGAGATCTAGGGGTTGTAGGGTGCAATCAGCCCCAGCATTTT.

The CDR3 loop is CASSQGVDRTEAFF. In DNA, the CDR3 is TGTGCCAGCTCCCAGGGGGTCGACCGAACTGAAGCTTTCTTT. The chain joins TRBV18 to TRBJ1-1; the match to TRBD1 covers 7 bases. The germline CDR1 and CDR2 sequences are KGHSH and LQKENI. This CDR3 is 14 amino acids long. J lost 5 bases, V lost 6 bases, and 9 bases had no gene match.

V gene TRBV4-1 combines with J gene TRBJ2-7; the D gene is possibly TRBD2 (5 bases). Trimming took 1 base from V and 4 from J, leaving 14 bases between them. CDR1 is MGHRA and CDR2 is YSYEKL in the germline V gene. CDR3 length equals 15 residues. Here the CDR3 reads CASSQVGDYLYEQYF. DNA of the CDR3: TGCGCCAGCAGCCAAGTTGGAGACTACCTTTACGAGCAGTACTTC.

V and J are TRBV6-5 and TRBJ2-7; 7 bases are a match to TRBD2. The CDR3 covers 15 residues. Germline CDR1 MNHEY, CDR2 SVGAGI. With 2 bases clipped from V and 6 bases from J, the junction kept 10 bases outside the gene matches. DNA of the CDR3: TGTGCCAGCAGTTACAGTATAGGGAGGGGAGGCGAGCAGTACTTC. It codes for CASSYSIGRGGEQYF.

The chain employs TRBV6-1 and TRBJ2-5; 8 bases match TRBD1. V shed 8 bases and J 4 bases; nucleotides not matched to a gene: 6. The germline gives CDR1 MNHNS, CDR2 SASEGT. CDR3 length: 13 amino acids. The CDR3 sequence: CASESGQGETQYF. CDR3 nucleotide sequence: TGTGCCAGCGAAAGTGGACAGGGAGAGACCCAGTACTTC.

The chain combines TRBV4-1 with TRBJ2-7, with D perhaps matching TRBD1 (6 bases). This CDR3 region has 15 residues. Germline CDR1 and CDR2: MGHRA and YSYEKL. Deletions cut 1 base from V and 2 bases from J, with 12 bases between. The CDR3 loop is CASSQGQGNPYEQYF. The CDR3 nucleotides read TGCGCCAGCAGCCAAGGCCAGGGGAACCCCTACGAGCAGTACTTC.

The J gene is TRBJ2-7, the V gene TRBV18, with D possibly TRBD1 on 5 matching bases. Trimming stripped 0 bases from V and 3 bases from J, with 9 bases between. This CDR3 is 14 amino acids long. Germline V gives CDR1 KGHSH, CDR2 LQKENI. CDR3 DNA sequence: TGTGCCAGCTCACCACCAAGCCAGGGCTACGAGCAGTACTTC. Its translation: CASSPPSQGYEQYF.